This passage covers 9 T cell receptor beta chains from one sample sequenced in a study of blood T cell repertoires in COVID-19. TCRdb's table, derived via immunoSEQ multiplex PCR, lists solely in-frame clones and lacks some. The repertoire holds a few hundred thousand clones, with over 75% as singletons. The sample consisted of PBMCs or T cells enriched from blood (not recorded which). The receptors shown here come from a man aged 25-45 years who had recovered from COVID-19.

This sequence joins TRBV6-5 and TRBJ1-5; D might be TRBD1 (6 bases). Trimming took 6 bases from V and 8 from J, leaving 17 bases between them. Per the germline V gene, CDR1 is MNHEY and CDR2 is SVGAGI. The CDR3 totals 14 residues. The CDR3, as DNA: TGTGCCAGCAGATTCCGACAGGACGGCAAGCCCCAGCATTTT. Protein: CASRFRQDGKPQHF.

This clone was seen a single time. V and J are TRBV10-3 and TRBJ1-5; weak D call: TRBD1 (5 bases). Trimming removed 3 bases at V and 3 bases at J, with 15 bases between. Germline CDR1 and CDR2: ENHRY and SYGVKD. There are 16 residues in the CDR3. The CDR3 DNA sequence: TGTGCCATCAGTGATCGCCTGGACAAAGTCAATCAGCCCCAGCATTTT. It yields the protein CAISDRLDKVNQPQHF.

This chain joins TRBV5-1 and TRBJ2-3, with TRBD1 as a possible D gene (5 bases). The V end lost 4 bases, the J end lost 4 bases, and 13 bases lay between the germline ends. Germline V gene sequence: CDR1 SGHRS, CDR2 YFSETQ. CDR3 size: 14 residues. CDR3 DNA sequence: TGCGCCAGCAGCAGACAGATCCAGGCAGATACGCAGTATTTT. Encoded protein: CASSRQIQADTQYF.

This chain's CDR3 is CASRFGDSNQPQHF. The DNA of the CDR3 is TGTGCCAGCAGATTCGGGGATAGCAATCAGCCCCAGCATTTT. The rearrangement links TRBV6-5 to TRBJ1-5; D remains unclear. The CDR3 has 14 amino acids. The V gene's germline CDR1 is MNHEY and CDR2 SVGAGI. Between the trimmed V and J ends, which lost 6 bases and 0 bases, there was a span of 9 bases.

The rearrangement links TRBV5-1 to TRBJ1-6; D possibly corresponds to TRBD1 (5 bases). Germline assignment: CDR1 SGHRS and CDR2 YFSETQ. The CDR3 contains 16 residues. Trimming removed 0 bases at V and 4 bases at J, with 11 bases between. CDR3 residues: CASSLVRGEYNSPLHF. CDR3 DNA: TGCGCCAGCAGCTTGGTTCGGGGGGAATATAATTCACCCCTCCACTTT.

This clone was counted a single time. The chain uses TRBV3-1 (or the pseudogene TRBV3-2) and TRBJ2-2; D perhaps matches TRBD1 (6 bases). The CDR3 loop spans 18 amino acids. Deletions cut 0 bases from V and 2 bases from J, with 16 bases between. Germline V lookup: CDR1 LGHDT, CDR2 YNNKEL (reference sequence). The CDR3 sequence is CASSQDLRQGFNTGELFF. The DNA of the CDR3 is TGTGCCAGCAGCCAAGATCTAAGGCAGGGGTTTAACACCGGGGAGCTGTTTTTT.

The table lists this clone with a few counts. The chain employs TRBV29-1 and TRBJ1-2; no clear D. This CDR3 spans 11 amino acids. Per the germline V gene, CDR1 is SQVTM and CDR2 is ANQGSEA. V was clipped by 7 bases and J by 2 bases, with 8 bases between them. The CDR3: CSGEANYGYTF. Written as DNA, the CDR3 is TGCAGCGGGGAGGCCAACTATGGCTACACCTTC.

The chain recombines TRBV5-6 with TRBJ1-3; D unresolved. This CDR3 contains 13 residues. Looked up from germline, CDR1 is SGHDT and CDR2 is YYEEEE. The V gene lost 2 bases and the J gene lost 9 bases, with 12 bases spanning the gap. CDR3 nucleotides: TGTGCCAGCAGCTTACCCCCCTCCGGCACCATATATTTT. Translating it yields CASSLPPSGTIYF.

In this sample, this clone turned up a few times. The gene calls are TRBV18 and TRBJ1-3; D call uncertain. The germline CDR1 and CDR2 sequences are KGHSH and LQKENI. The CDR3 consists of 16 residues. V lost 0 bases and J lost 0, with 9 bases in between. This CDR3 is CASSPPQAYSGNTIYF. The CDR3 DNA reads as TGTGCCAGCTCACCACCGCAGGCCTACTCTGGAAACACCATATATTTT.